Following are 31 T cell receptor beta chains from one sample sequenced in a study of technical replicates of blood from several donors. Method: immunoSEQ multiplex PCR; TCRdb's copy keeps in-frame clones and lacks some. This sample has approximately 49,000 clones, with 92% found just once. Material for sequencing was PBMCs. Every receptor here comes from a human donor in good health. Some clones in this sample may be carry-over from other donors' samples.

The chain has TRBV18 and TRBJ1-6, with TRBD1 matching over 7 bases. The CDR3 contains 13 residues. Germline V gene sequence: CDR1 KGHSH, CDR2 LQKENI. The ends lost 3 bases at V and 11 bases at J; junction bases unmatched: 4. The CDR3 DNA sequence: TGTGCCAGCTCACCCGGACAGGACCCACCCCTCCACTTT. This codes for CASSPGQDPPLHF.

The J gene is TRBJ1-2, the V gene TRBV14; possible D gene TRBD1, 5 bases. This CDR3 region has 14 residues. The germline V gene has CDR1 SGHDN and CDR2 FVKESK. Trimming shortened V by 0 bases and J by 8 bases, and 13 bases separated the two germline ends. This CDR3 reads CASSQDRVSDGYTF. CDR3 bases: TGTGCCAGCAGCCAAGACAGGGTGTCTGACGGCTACACCTTC.

This clone was found a few times. This chain joins TRBV5-4 and TRBJ1-2; tentatively, D is TRBD1 (6 bases). CDR1 and CDR2 from the germline V gene are SGHNT and YYREEE (reference sequence). Trimming cost V 1 base and J 7 bases, with 23 bases left between them. This CDR3 is 17 amino acids long. The CDR3 region has the DNA TGTGCCAGCAGCTTGTCGGGTCGGGGCAGGGGAGTATCTGGCTACACCTTC. As protein: CASSLSGRGRGVSGYTF.

Here the CDR3 reads CSVVATNEKLFF. The CDR3 region has the DNA TGCAGCGTTGTAGCAACTAATGAAAAACTGTTTTTT. V is TRBV29-1 and J is TRBJ1-4; D unresolved. Germline V gene lookup returns CDR1 SQVTM and CDR2 ANQGSEA. Trimming took 4 bases from V and 0 from J, leaving 3 bases between them. The CDR3 runs to 12 residues. Using reference TRBV29-1 and TRBJ1-4 for the parts outside the CDR3, the full variable domain is SAVISQKPSRDICQRGTSLTIQCQVDSQVTMMFWYRQQPGQSLTLIATANQGSEATYESGFVIDKFPISRPNLTFSTLTVSNMSPEDSSIYLCSVVATNEKLFFGSGTQLSVL.

This chain uses TRBV5-6 with TRBJ2-1; D possibly corresponds to TRBD2 (5 bases). The germline V gene encodes CDR1 SGHDT and CDR2 YYEEEE. The CDR3 contains 12 residues. Deletions cut 2 bases from V and 7 bases from J, with 7 bases between. The CDR3 nucleotides read TGTGCCAGCAGCTTCAGCGGAAATGAGCAGTTCTTC. Protein product: CASSFSGNEQFF.

The chain employs TRBV6-5 and TRBJ1-1, with D tentatively TRBD1 (5 bases). V was cut by 2 bases and J by 1 base, with 8 bases left in between. CDR3 length equals 14 residues. CDR1 MNHEY and CDR2 SVGAGI come from the germline V gene. DNA of the CDR3: TGTGCCAGCAGTTACCGCGGGACGAACACTGAAGCTTTCTTT. Protein sequence: CASSYRGTNTEAFF.

The chain employs TRBV5-1 and TRBJ2-7, with TRBD2 identical over 10 bases. CDR1 and CDR2 from the germline V gene are SGHRS and YFSETQ. The trim removed 4 bases at V and 0 bases at J, leaving 7 bases unmatched. This CDR3 region has 16 residues. CDR3 amino acids: CASSVTLAGVSYEQYF. The CDR3 DNA follows: TGCGCCAGCAGCGTAACTCTAGCGGGGGTCTCCTACGAGCAGTACTTC.

V is TRBV28 and J is TRBJ1-6, with TRBD1 matching over 7 bases. CDR1 and CDR2 from the germline V gene are MDHEN and SYDVKM. The CDR3 totals 15 residues. After removal of 2 bases from V and 6 bases from J, the junction contained 4 bases not matched to a gene. The CDR3 sequence is CASSLHQGGNSPLHF. In DNA form, the CDR3 reads TGTGCCAGCAGTTTACATCAGGGGGGTAATTCACCCCTCCACTTT.

The rearrangement links TRBV5-1 to TRBJ1-1; D ambiguous. The CDR3 loop spans 17 amino acids. Per germline, CDR1 SGHRS and CDR2 YFSETQ. V was cut by 4 bases and J by 1 base, with 20 bases left in between. CDR3 sequence: CASSLTGSKGTNTEAFF. In DNA, the CDR3 is TGCGCCAGCAGCCTTACCGGGTCCAAAGGCACGAACACTGAAGCTTTCTTT.

CDR3 bases: TGTGCCAGCAGAATGACTACCGGGACTATGGAGACCCAGTACTTC. It yields the protein CASRMTTGTMETQYF. The chain employs TRBV7-9 and TRBJ2-5; 7 nucleotides agree with TRBD2. Germline values: CDR1 SEHNR, CDR2 FQNEAQ (reference sequence). This CDR3 is built from 15 residues. V shed 6 bases, J shed 5 bases, and the junction held 12 bases outside the gene matches.

V usage is TRBV2 and J usage is TRBJ1-1; D gene ambiguous. Trimming left V 11 bases short and J 4 bases short, with 14 bases between. The CDR3 contains 12 residues. Looked up from germline, CDR1 is SNHLY and CDR2 is FYNNEI. In DNA form, the CDR3 reads TGTGCCGCGCGTGCGGGAGGCACTGAAGCTTTCTTT. This gives the protein CAARAGGTEAFF.

The V and J genes are TRBV4-1 and TRBJ1-4; 9 nucleotides align to TRBD1. Germline V CDR1 and CDR2: MGHRA, YSYEKL. J lost 10 bases, V lost 0 bases, and 9 bases had no gene match. The CDR3 runs to 16 residues. The CDR3: CASSQDLWDRVVKLFF. The CDR3, as DNA: TGCGCCAGCAGCCAAGATCTATGGGACAGGGTTGTAAAACTGTTTTTT.

V usage is TRBV9 and J usage is TRBJ2-5; 11 nucleotides align to TRBD1. The CDR3 loop spans 17 amino acids. The ends lost 4 bases at V and 1 base at J; junction bases unmatched: 9. The germline V gene has CDR1 SGDLS and CDR2 YYNGEE. For the CDR3, the DNA is TGTGCCAGCAGCCTTCGACCCGGGACAGGGGGCCAAGAGACCCAGTACTTC. This codes for CASSLRPGTGGQETQYF. Full variable domain (missing parts from reference TRBV9 and TRBJ2-5): DSGVTQTPKHLITATGQRVTLRCSPRSGDLSVYWYQQSLDQGLQFLIQYYNGEERAKGNILERFSAQQFPDLHSELNLSSLELGDSALYFCASSLRPGTGGQETQYFGPGTRLLVL.

The chain links TRBV6-5 to TRBJ1-5, with 7 bases identical to TRBD1. The CDR3 is 14 amino acids. Trimming cost V 5 bases and J 7 bases; bases outside gene matches: 8. Per germline, CDR1 MNHEY and CDR2 SVGAGI. CDR3 sequence: CASSRQGSGQPQHF. The CDR3 DNA reads as TGTGCCAGCAGTCGACAGGGTTCAGGCCAGCCCCAGCATTTT.

The chain carries TRBV19 and TRBJ2-2, with a weak D call TRBD1 (6 bases). CDR3 length equals 15 residues. Per the germline V gene, CDR1 is LNHDA and CDR2 is SQIVND (reference sequence). The CDR3 loop reads CATTPGQTNTGELFF. The CDR3 DNA sequence: TGTGCTACCACTCCCGGACAGACGAACACCGGGGAGCTGTTTTTT.

J is TRBJ1-1 and V is TRBV7-2; 12 bases line up with TRBD1. V trimming: 4 bases; J trimming: 11 bases; junction bases outside the gene matches: 5. Germline V gene lookup returns CDR1 SGHTA and CDR2 FQGNSA. The length of the CDR3 is 13 residues. CDR3 sequence reads: CASSSGTGGAAFF. The CDR3 DNA follows: TGTGCCAGCAGCTCCGGGACAGGGGGCGCCGCTTTCTTT. Looking up the rest from reference TRBV7-2 and TRBJ1-1 gives the full variable domain: GAGVSQSPSNKVTEKGKDVELRCDPISGHTALYWYRQSLGQGLEFLIYFQGNSAPDKSGLPSDRFSAERTGGSVSTLTIQRTQQEDSAVYLCASSSGTGGAAFFGQGTRLTVV.

The rearrangement links TRBV4-2 to TRBJ1-1; D is ambiguous. The CDR3 contains 15 residues. Deletions cut 1 base from V and 5 bases from J, with 14 bases between. From germline, CDR1 is LGHNA and CDR2 YNFKEQ. Here the CDR3 reads CASSQVAVRRTEAFF. CDR3 DNA: TGTGCCAGCAGCCAAGTGGCGGTCCGGAGGACTGAAGCTTTCTTT.

The chain carries TRBV7-6 and TRBJ1-1; the D is unclear. V was pared by 4 bases and J by 4 bases, with 16 bases between. This CDR3 region has 15 residues. Germline-derived CDR1 and CDR2 are SGHVS and FNYEAQ. CDR3 sequence reads: CASSSEPGKGTEAFF. The CDR3 DNA is TGTGCCAGCAGCTCCGAGCCGGGGAAAGGCACTGAAGCTTTCTTT.

This clone was detected once. This sequence joins TRBV4-3 and TRBJ1-2, with 9 positions matching TRBD1. Germline loops: CDR1 LGHNA, CDR2 YSLEER. The junction had 5 bases not matched to a gene; V was cut back by 0 bases and J by 6 bases. The length of the CDR3 is 15 residues. CDR3 residues: CASSQDPGTGNGYTF. The DNA for the CDR3 is TGCGCCAGCAGCCAAGATCCCGGGACAGGGAATGGCTACACCTTC.

The V call is TRBV5-1, the J call TRBJ2-7; 7 bases map to TRBD2. There are 13 residues in the CDR3. Trimming at V came to 4 bases and at J to 4 bases, leaving 5 bases not matched to a gene. Germline assignment: CDR1 SGHRS and CDR2 YFSETQ. This CDR3 reads CASSEGLRYEQYF. In nucleotides, the CDR3 is TGCGCCAGCAGCGAGGGACTACGTTACGAGCAGTACTTC.

V usage is TRBV10-3 and J usage is TRBJ2-3; D gene unclear. Trimming took off 7 bases at V and 2 bases at J, with 10 bases between the two ends. The CDR3 contains 13 residues. Germline V lookup: CDR1 ENHRY, CDR2 SYGVKD. The CDR3 DNA sequence: TGTGCCATCACAAGGCAGGCCACAGATACGCAGTATTTT. Encoded protein: CAITRQATDTQYF.

V usage is TRBV29-1 and J usage is TRBJ1-3, with 10 bases lining up with TRBD1. This CDR3 is built from 19 residues. The germline gives CDR1 SQVTM, CDR2 ANQGSEA. V shed 4 bases and J 2 bases; nucleotides not matched to a gene: 17. The CDR3 here is CSVVAMLRATGGPGNTIYF. In DNA form, the CDR3 reads TGCAGCGTTGTAGCTATGTTGCGCGCGACAGGGGGCCCTGGAAACACCATATATTTT. The variable domain in full, with the rest retrieved from reference TRBV29-1 and TRBJ1-3, is SAVISQKPSRDICQRGTSLTIQCQVDSQVTMMFWYRQQPGQSLTLIATANQGSEATYESGFVIDKFPISRPNLTFSTLTVSNMSPEDSSIYLCSVVAMLRATGGPGNTIYFGEGSWLTVV.

CDR3 loop: CASSPEAGELFF. CDR3 sequence (DNA): TGTGCCAGCAGCCCGGAGGCCGGGGAGCTGTTTTTT. The chain links TRBV6-6 to TRBJ2-2; D may be TRBD2 (5 bases). Per the germline V gene, CDR1 is MNHNY and CDR2 is SVGAGI (reference sequence). Trimming took off 6 bases at V and 6 bases at J, with 8 bases between the two ends. This CDR3 has 12 amino acids.

The rearrangement links TRBV19 to TRBJ2-7; 12 bases map to TRBD2. This CDR3 is built from 15 residues. The trim removed 4 bases at V and 2 bases at J, leaving 3 bases unmatched. CDR1 is LNHDA, CDR2 SQIVND, per germline (reference sequence). The CDR3 DNA follows: TGTGCCAGTAGTACGCTAGCGGGGGGGACCTACGAGCAGTACTTC. Translating it yields CASSTLAGGTYEQYF. The full variable domain, its missing parts supplied by reference TRBV19 and TRBJ2-7, is DGGITQSPKYLFRKEGQNVTLSCEQNLNHDAMYWYRQDPGQGLRLIYYSQIVNDFQKGDIAEGYSVSREKKESFPLTVTSAQKNPTAFYLCASSTLAGGTYEQYFGPGTRLTVT.

This chain joins TRBV5-6 and TRBJ2-3; D is unresolved. The length of the CDR3 is 14 residues. The germline V gene encodes CDR1 SGHDT and CDR2 YYEEEE. V was cut by 4 bases and J by 4 bases, with 13 bases left in between. CDR3 DNA: TGTGCCAGCAGCGTACAGCTTGGTGCAGATACGCAGTATTTT. This encodes CASSVQLGADTQYF.

The chain combines TRBV5-1 with TRBJ2-5; 9 positions match TRBD1. The CDR3 consists of 17 residues. Losses at the gene ends were 4 bases for V and 0 bases for J; bases not matched to a gene: 10. Germline V gives CDR1 SGHRS, CDR2 YFSETQ. CDR3 amino acids: CASSPGQGVWYQETQYF. CDR3 in DNA: TGCGCCAGCAGCCCGGGACAGGGTGTTTGGTACCAAGAGACCCAGTACTTC.

The CDR3 region is CASSFGRGETQYF. The CDR3 DNA is TGTGCCAGCAGCTTCGGGAGGGGAGAGACCCAGTACTTC. The gene calls are TRBV7-9 and TRBJ2-5; the match to TRBD2 covers 8 bases. Germline V lookup: CDR1 SEHNR, CDR2 FQNEAQ (reference sequence). V lost 3 bases and J lost 4; bases outside the gene matches: 1. The CDR3 runs to 13 residues.

The rearrangement links TRBV10-3 to TRBJ1-1, with 7 bases fitting TRBD1. This CDR3 is 13 amino acids long. The germline gives CDR1 ENHRY, CDR2 SYGVKD. The V gene end was trimmed by 6 bases and the J gene end by 3 bases; junction bases not matched to a gene: 4. CDR3 region: CAISLTGDTEAFF. The CDR3 DNA is TGTGCCATCAGCCTAACAGGGGACACTGAAGCTTTCTTT.

This chain links TRBV6-1 with TRBJ2-2; possible D gene TRBD2, 6 bases. Germline V gene lookup returns CDR1 MNHNS and CDR2 SASEGT. Deletions cut 3 bases from V and 4 bases from J, with 12 bases between. The CDR3 spans 15 residues. The CDR3 sequence is CASSEEGVGTGELFF. In DNA form, the CDR3 reads TGTGCCAGCAGTGAGGAGGGTGTGGGCACCGGGGAGCTGTTTTTT.

The genes are TRBV2 and TRBJ2-2, with D unresolved. V lost 5 bases and J 1 base, leaving 14 bases between the germline ends. The CDR3 length is 16 residues. Germline V lookup: CDR1 SNHLY, CDR2 FYNNEI. The CDR3 nucleotides read TGTGCCAGCAGTTTGGTTCGTCTACTGAACACCGGGGAGCTGTTTTTT. This sequence encodes CASSLVRLLNTGELFF.

The chain carries TRBV5-1 and TRBJ2-5, with TRBD1 identical over 7 bases. V lost 5 bases, J lost 5 bases, and 12 bases stayed unmatched. Germline CDR1 SGHRS, CDR2 YFSETQ. The CDR3 has 15 residues. The CDR3 is CASRPTGAKEETQYF. As DNA, the CDR3 is TGCGCCAGCAGACCCACAGGGGCCAAAGAGGAGACCCAGTACTTC.